These 23 T cell receptor beta chains originate from one sample sequenced in a study of blood T cell repertoires in COVID-19. TCRdb keeps only in-frame clones here, not all; method: immunoSEQ multiplex PCR. The table has tens of thousands of clones, less than 95% seen once. The sample comprised peripheral blood. The source is a human donor in a cohort sampled during active COVID-19.

In this sample, this clone turned up once. The CDR3 nucleotides are TGTGCCAGCAGTTCCCTAGCGGGAAGCGACGAGCAGTACTTC. It yields the protein CASSSLAGSDEQYF. The chain has TRBV6-2 or TRBV6-3 and TRBJ2-7, with 9 bases fitting TRBD2. Per germline, CDR1 MNHEY and CDR2 SVGEGT. J was trimmed by 5 bases and V by 4 bases; bases with no gene match: 6. The CDR3 contains 14 residues.

This clone was detected a few times. V gene TRBV7-2 combines with J gene TRBJ1-1, with D uncertain. CDR1 SGHTA and CDR2 FQGNSA come from the germline V gene. The CDR3 sequence is 13 residues long. Trimming took off 5 bases at V and 3 bases at J, with 10 bases between the two ends. The CDR3 DNA reads TGTGCCAGCAGCCTAGACGGGTACACTGAAGCTTTCTTT. As protein: CASSLDGYTEAFF.

DNA of the CDR3: TGTGCCAGCTCACCACAGCCGGGAGAGGAGACCCAGTACTTC. Translated: CASSPQPGEETQYF. V usage is TRBV18 and J usage is TRBJ2-5, with D maybe TRBD2 (6 bases). The CDR3 spans 14 residues. Trimming cost V 1 base and J 5 bases, with 11 bases left between them. Germline lookup yields CDR1 KGHSH and CDR2 LQKENI.

V gene TRBV5-6 combines with J gene TRBJ1-1; unclear D gene. CDR3 length: 14 residues. With 0 bases removed from V and 4 bases from J, the gap between germline ends came to 10 bases. From germline, CDR1 is SGHDT and CDR2 YYEEEE. CDR3 sequence reads: CASSLAGIRTEAFF. The CDR3 coding sequence is TGTGCCAGCAGCTTGGCGGGGATCCGCACTGAAGCTTTCTTT. Supplemented by reference TRBV5-6 and TRBJ1-1, the full variable domain reads DAGVTQSPTHLIKTRGQQVTLRCSPKSGHDTVSWYQQALGQGPQFIFQYYEEEERQRGNFPDRFSGHQFPNYSSELNVNALLLGDSALYLCASSLAGIRTEAFFGQGTRLTVV.

On this clone itself: The same CDR3 arises from other DNA sequences in this sample as well. The chain recombines TRBV30 with TRBJ1-5; 7 bases align to TRBD1. Per the germline V gene, CDR1 is GTSNPN and CDR2 is SVGIG (reference sequence). Trimming removed 5 bases from V and 4 bases from J; junction bases left unmatched: 5. This CDR3 has 13 residues. Here the CDR3 DNA reads TGTGCCTGGTCGACAGGGTCGAATCAGCCCCAGCATTTT. This sequence encodes CAWSTGSNQPQHF.

This chain uses TRBV7-2 with TRBJ1-4; TRBD1 agrees at 10 bases. Losses at the gene ends were 4 bases for V and 0 bases for J; bases not matched to a gene: 5. Germline CDR1 and CDR2: SGHTA and FQGNSA. The CDR3 sequence is 17 residues long. CDR3 nucleotide sequence: TGTGCCAGCAGCTGGGGGGACAGGGGTGCAACTAATGAAAAACTGTTTTTT. Protein product: CASSWGDRGATNEKLFF.

V gene TRBV7-7 combines with J gene TRBJ2-1; 7 nucleotides match TRBD2. This CDR3 has 13 amino acids. Per the germline V gene, CDR1 is SSHAT and CDR2 is FNYEAQ (reference sequence). J lost 6 bases, V lost 4 bases, and 3 bases had no gene match. Here the CDR3 reads CASSSGLSNEQFF. The CDR3 coding sequence is TGTGCCAGCAGCTCGGGACTATCCAATGAGCAGTTCTTC. The full variable domain, rest sourced from reference TRBV7-7 and TRBJ2-1, is GAGVSQSPRYKVTKRGQDVTLRCDPISSHATLYWYQQALGQGPEFLTYFNYEAQPDKSGLPSDRFSAERPEGSISTLTIQRTEQRDSAMYRCASSSGLSNEQFFGPGTRLTVL.

The chain uses TRBV25-1 and TRBJ1-4; no definite D call. The CDR3 is 14 amino acids. V was trimmed by 3 bases and J by 5 bases, leaving 10 bases between them. The germline CDR1 and CDR2 sequences are MGHDK and SYGVNS. The CDR3 here is CASSDLQANEKLFF. CDR3 in DNA: TGTGCCAGCAGTGACTTGCAGGCAAATGAAAAACTGTTTTTT.

This clone occurred once. The V call is TRBV28, the J call TRBJ2-7; 9 positions agree with TRBD2. Unmatched junction bases numbered 8, after V lost 6 bases and J lost 2 bases. The germline CDR1 and CDR2 sequences are MDHEN and SYDVKM. This CDR3 has 15 residues. CDR3 residues: CASSPHSGGTYEQYF. In DNA form, the CDR3 reads TGTGCCAGCAGCCCTCATAGCGGGGGAACCTACGAGCAGTACTTC.

The chain is built from TRBV7-9 and TRBJ2-1; 7 nucleotides match TRBD2. The germline V gene has CDR1 SEHNR and CDR2 FQNEAQ (reference sequence). Trimming took 5 bases from V and 7 from J; bases not matched to a gene: 11. The CDR3 runs to 15 residues. CDR3 in DNA: TGTGCCAGCAGCGCCGGCCACGGGGGGATGAATGAGCAGTTCTTC. Protein product: CASSAGHGGMNEQFF.

The chain links TRBV7-9 to TRBJ2-7; D is perhaps TRBD1 (6 bases). This CDR3 region has 14 residues. Germline V gene data show CDR1 as SEHNR and CDR2 as FQNEAQ (reference sequence). With 8 bases removed from V and 6 bases from J, the gap between germline ends came to 20 bases. Written as DNA, the CDR3 is TGTGCCAGCGGCCCACAGGGTATAGGCGGCGAGCAGTACTTC. Protein: CASGPQGIGGEQYF.

The rearrangement uses TRBV28 and TRBJ2-3, with D unresolved. CDR3 length: 13 residues. The V end was cut by 5 bases, the J end by 6 bases, with 12 bases between. CDR1 is MDHEN, CDR2 SYDVKM, per germline. CDR3 DNA: TGTGCCAGCAGTCCTGGGCTCCCGGATACGCAGTATTTT. Protein sequence: CASSPGLPDTQYF.

The V and J genes are TRBV10-2 and TRBJ2-7; possible D gene TRBD2, 6 bases. The CDR3 sequence is 14 residues long. The germline CDR1 and CDR2 sequences are WSHSY and SAAADI. V was cut by 4 bases and J by 3 bases, with 13 bases left in between. The CDR3 DNA sequence: TGCGCCAGCAGTGGAACTAACGGGAGCTACGAGCAGTACTTC. Protein: CASSGTNGSYEQYF.

This chain connects TRBV7-6 to TRBJ2-5, with 8 positions matching TRBD2. Trimming at V came to 0 bases and at J to 4 bases, leaving 1 base not matched to a gene. This CDR3 is built from 14 residues. Germline-derived CDR1 and CDR2 are SGHVS and FNYEAQ. CDR3 nucleotides: TGTGCCAGCAGCTTAGCCGGGACTAGAGAGACCCAGTACTTC. Its translation is CASSLAGTRETQYF.

V and J are TRBV19 and TRBJ1-1, with TRBD1 as a possible D gene (6 bases). CDR3 size: 14 residues. V lost 5 bases, J lost 2 bases, and 12 bases lay in between. The germline V gene encodes CDR1 LNHDA and CDR2 SQIVND (reference sequence). The CDR3: CASSLQGTNTEAFF. In nucleotides, the CDR3 is TGTGCCAGTAGTTTACAGGGAACAAACACTGAAGCTTTCTTT. The full variable domain, in which reference TRBV19 and TRBJ1-1 provide the parts outside the CDR3, is DGGITQSPKYLFRKEGQNVTLSCEQNLNHDAMYWYRQDPGQGLRLIYYSQIVNDFQKGDIAEGYSVSREKKESFPLTVTSAQKNPTAFYLCASSLQGTNTEAFFGQGTRLTVV.

This chain uses TRBV3-1 (or the pseudogene TRBV3-2) with TRBJ2-7; 7 positions agree with TRBD1. J gave up 7 bases and V 4 bases, and 10 bases lay outside the gene matches. This CDR3 is built from 14 residues. Germline V gene data show CDR1 as LGHDT and CDR2 as YNNKEL (reference sequence). The CDR3 spells CASSPLGGRGEQYF. CDR3 bases: TGTGCCAGCAGCCCCCTAGGGGGCCGCGGTGAGCAGTACTTC.

In nucleotides, the CDR3 is TGTGCCAGCAGCCTCGGACAGAAACCCTCCTACGAGCAGTACTTC. It specifies CASSLGQKPSYEQYF. The chain recombines TRBV6-6 with TRBJ2-7, with D possibly matching TRBD1 (6 bases). Trimming pared 6 bases from V and 0 bases from J, leaving 15 bases between. CDR3 size: 15 residues. In germline, CDR1 is MNHNY, CDR2 SVGAGI (reference sequence).

The rearrangement links TRBV4-1 to TRBJ2-1; TRBD2 aligns across 13 bases. Germline-derived CDR1 and CDR2 are MGHRA and YSYEKL. Losses at the gene ends were 2 bases for V and 4 bases for J; bases not matched to a gene: 8. CDR3 size: 18 residues. DNA for the CDR3: TGCGCCAGCAGCCAACTTGGACTAGCGGGAGTGAGATACAATGAGCAGTTCTTC. This gives the protein CASSQLGLAGVRYNEQFF.

In its sample, this clone was seen a few times. The genes are TRBV5-1 and TRBJ2-1; D is undetermined. The CDR3 has 15 amino acids. With 0 bases removed from V and 2 bases from J, the gap between germline ends came to 9 bases. Germline CDR1 SGHRS, CDR2 YFSETQ. Here the CDR3 reads CASSLERGPYNEQFF. In DNA form, the CDR3 reads TGCGCCAGCAGCTTGGAGAGAGGCCCCTACAATGAGCAGTTCTTC.

This sequence joins TRBV9 and TRBJ2-6, with 11 bases matching TRBD1. V was pared by 6 bases and J by 0 bases, with 5 bases of the junction left unmatched. CDR1 SGDLS and CDR2 YYNGEE come from the germline V gene. CDR3 size: 17 residues. In DNA form, the CDR3 reads TGTGCCAGCACGGACAGGGGGCCTAGCTCTGGGGCCAACGTCCTGACTTTC. Protein sequence: CASTDRGPSSGANVLTF.

This chain connects TRBV4-1 to TRBJ1-2; D is perhaps TRBD1 (5 bases). CDR3 length equals 15 residues. V dropped 4 bases and J dropped 3 bases, with 15 bases sitting between them. Germline CDR1 MGHRA, CDR2 YSYEKL. The CDR3 protein is CASSPLLTGDYGYTF. The CDR3 DNA reads TGCGCCAGCAGCCCCTTACTAACAGGCGACTATGGCTACACCTTC.

The chain combines TRBV5-1 with TRBJ2-1; tentatively, D is TRBD2 (5 bases). Trimming removed 5 bases from V and 4 bases from J, with 10 bases in between. This CDR3 is 13 amino acids long. Germline CDR1 is SGHRS and CDR2 is YFSETQ. The CDR3 protein is CASRVLGYNEQFF. The CDR3, as DNA: TGCGCCAGCAGGGTACTAGGTTACAATGAGCAGTTCTTC.

The gene calls are TRBV18 and TRBJ1-1; D is uncertain. Germline CDR1 reads KGHSH; CDR2 reads LQKENI. Trimming took off 3 bases at V and 4 bases at J, with 12 bases between the two ends. The CDR3 sequence is 14 residues long. CDR3 in DNA: TGTGCCAGCTCACCTATTTTCGGGAGCACTGAAGCTTTCTTT. Encoded protein: CASSPIFGSTEAFF. Combining the CDR3 with reference TRBV18 and TRBJ1-1 gives the whole variable domain NAGVMQNPRHLVRRRGQEARLRCSPMKGHSHVYWYRQLPEEGLKFMVYLQKENIIDESGMPKERFSAEFPKEGPSILRIQQVVRGDSAAYFCASSPIFGSTEAFFGQGTRLTVV.